The 16 T cell receptor beta chains below all came from one sample that was sequenced in a study of T cells after yellow fever vaccination. TCRdb re-derived calls from the 5' RACE reads in MiXCR, one entry per CDR3 protein. The sample records over 130,000 distinct CDR3 sequences, over 7% being singletons. The sequencing used CD4+ T cells sorted from PBMCs, collected 5 days after the yellow fever booster vaccination. The source of these receptors is a man aged 25 to 40 who received the YFV17D yellow fever vaccine.

The sample holds many counts of this clonotype. The chain recombines TRBV25-1 with TRBJ2-1; D is uncertain. CDR1 is MGHDK, CDR2 SYGVNS, per germline. The CDR3 runs to 13 residues. V lost 6 bases and J lost 11, with 17 bases in between. The CDR3 loop is CASREDTSSKQFF. DNA for the CDR3: TGTGCCAGCAGGGAAGACACCTCCTCCAAGCAGTTCTTC.

This clonotype was picked up many times. The chain links TRBV12-3 or TRBV12-4 to TRBJ2-7; TRBD1 might be the D (5 bases). This CDR3 is built from 13 residues. V was trimmed by 4 bases and J by 6 bases, leaving 13 bases between them. CDR3: CASSSLTGREQYF. Here the CDR3 DNA reads TGTGCCAGCAGTTCACTCACAGGTCGCGAGCAGTACTTC.

The gene calls are TRBV28 and TRBJ1-4; D is undetermined. In germline, CDR1 is MDHEN, CDR2 SYDVKM. With 4 bases removed from V and 7 bases from J, the gap between germline ends came to 16 bases. This CDR3 is built from 15 residues. The CDR3 sequence: CASSSPTVGVEKLFF. The CDR3 bases are TGTGCCAGCAGTTCACCCACCGTCGGGGTTGAAAAACTGTTTTTT.

The rearrangement joins TRBV12-3 or TRBV12-4 to TRBJ2-7; D possibly corresponds to TRBD2 (5 bases). This CDR3 region has 15 residues. V was shortened by 3 bases and J by 3 bases, with 15 bases between the two germline ends. The CDR3 here is CASSFGDLGGYEQYF. DNA for the CDR3: TGTGCCAGCAGTTTCGGCGACCTTGGAGGCTACGAGCAGTACTTC.

The chain couples TRBV5-6 to TRBJ2-7; no firm D call. The CDR3 runs to 14 residues. V dropped 0 bases and J dropped 2 bases, with 9 bases sitting between them. Germline V CDR1 and CDR2: SGHDT, YYEEEE. CDR3 region: CASSLENAAYEQYF. For the CDR3, the DNA is TGTGCCAGCAGCTTGGAAAACGCAGCCTACGAGCAGTACTTC.

This clonotype was found many times. This chain uses TRBV7-8 with TRBJ2-2, with D uncertain. V was shortened by 3 bases and J by 8 bases, with 10 bases between the two germline ends. Germline V lookup: CDR1 SGHVS, CDR2 FQNEAQ. This CDR3 has 13 amino acids. The CDR3 DNA reads TGTGCCAGCAGCTTCCACCTTGGGGGGGAGCTGTTTTTT. Its protein product is CASSFHLGGELFF.

At least ten counts were recorded for this clonotype. V gene TRBV9 combines with J gene TRBJ2-3; the D gene is possibly TRBD1 (5 bases). CDR1 is SGDLS, CDR2 YYNGEE, per germline. The CDR3 is 14 residues long. V lost 0 bases, J lost 3 bases, and 8 bases lay in between. As DNA, the CDR3 is TGTGCCAGCAGCGTAGAGCCAGGGACAGATACGCAGTATTTT. Translating it yields CASSVEPGTDTQYF.

This clonotype showed up many times. This chain joins TRBV20-1 and TRBJ2-3, with 10 bases that match TRBD2. Germline V gene sequence: CDR1 DFQATT, CDR2 SNEGSKA (reference sequence). The V segment lost 5 bases and the J segment 4 bases; nucleotides outside the gene matches: 12. This CDR3 comprises 16 residues. The DNA of the CDR3 is TGCAGTGCTTCCCCCCCTAGCGGGAGAGGGGCAGATACGCAGTATTTT. Protein sequence: CSASPPSGRGADTQYF.

This clonotype was found many times. This sequence joins TRBV5-6 and TRBJ2-1; D unresolved. Germline V CDR1 and CDR2: SGHDT, YYEEEE. This CDR3 contains 13 residues. Trimming removed 0 bases from V and 7 bases from J, with 8 bases in between. Here the CDR3 reads CASSLGRRNEQFF. DNA of the CDR3: TGTGCCAGCAGCTTGGGGAGAAGGAATGAGCAGTTCTTC.

This clonotype has only a few counts. The rearrangement uses TRBV20-1 and TRBJ2-1, with D tentatively TRBD2 (7 bases). The CDR3 has 11 residues. CDR1 DFQATT and CDR2 SNEGSKA come from the germline V gene (reference sequence). Deletions cut 1 base from V and 14 bases from J, with 12 bases between. The CDR3 DNA is TGCAGTGCTAGAGCAAGGGGGAGGGAGTTCTTC. Translated, it gives CSARARGREFF.

This clonotype was counted ten times or more. The genes are TRBV11-2 and TRBJ2-5; maybe TRBD2 (6 bases). Trimming left V 3 bases short and J 2 bases short, with 7 bases between. The CDR3 sequence is 13 residues long. Germline CDR1 SGHAT, CDR2 FQNNGV. CDR3 sequence reads: CASSLGLQETQYF. CDR3 DNA: TGTGCCAGCAGCTTGGGACTTCAAGAGACCCAGTACTTC.

This clonotype was found many times. V is TRBV7-2 and J is TRBJ2-5, with D unresolved. The germline V and J ends were trimmed by 1 base and 2 bases, with 8 bases remaining between them. The germline V gene has CDR1 SGHTA and CDR2 FQGNSA. This CDR3 has 14 amino acids. In DNA, the CDR3 is TGTGCCAGCAGCTTAGGACTGGTACAAGAGACCCAGTACTTC. Translation gives CASSLGLVQETQYF.

This clonotype was seen at least ten times. This CDR3 reads CSASLGGEVETQYF. In nucleotides, the CDR3 is TGCAGTGCTAGTTTAGGGGGTGAGGTGGAGACCCAGTACTTC. The chain carries TRBV20-1 and TRBJ2-5, with D possibly being TRBD1 (6 bases). The CDR3 has 14 residues. Trimming removed 3 bases from V and 5 bases from J, with 16 bases in between. CDR1 and CDR2 from the germline V gene are DFQATT and SNEGSKA (reference sequence).

There are many counts of this clonotype. The chain couples TRBV19 to TRBJ2-3, with D perhaps being TRBD1 or TRBD2 (5 bases each). CDR3 length equals 14 residues. V shed 4 bases and J shed 1 base, with 9 bases lying between them. Looked up from germline, CDR1 is LNHDA and CDR2 is SQIVND (reference sequence). CDR3 in amino acids: CASSTGGGTDTQYF. The DNA of the CDR3 is TGTGCCAGTAGTACTGGGGGTGGCACAGATACGCAGTATTTT.

This clonotype was recorded at least ten times. V gene TRBV5-6 combines with J gene TRBJ2-1; unclear D gene. Germline CDR1 SGHDT, CDR2 YYEEEE. V dropped 3 bases and J dropped 7 bases, with 14 bases sitting between them. The CDR3 is 14 amino acids. The DNA for the CDR3 is TGTGCCAGCAGCTATCGGACGACTTTAAATGAGCAGTTCTTC. Translated: CASSYRTTLNEQFF. Full variable domain (missing parts from reference TRBV5-6 and TRBJ2-1): DAGVTQSPTHLIKTRGQQVTLRCSPKSGHDTVSWYQQALGQGPQFIFQYYEEEERQRGNFPDRFSGHQFPNYSSELNVNALLLGDSALYLCASSYRTTLNEQFFGPGTRLTVL.

On this clonotype itself: This could be a read error, since a much larger clone is one nucleotide away. The CDR3 here is CASSHSYYNEQFF. The CDR3 nucleotides are TGTGCCAGCAGTCACTCCTACTACAATGAGCAGTTCTTC. This chain joins TRBV12-3 or TRBV12-4 and TRBJ2-1; D is ambiguous. The CDR3 consists of 13 residues. With 5 bases removed from V and 3 bases from J, the gap between germline ends came to 8 bases.